This entry features one T cell receptor beta chain sequence. Its antigen is unknown. Germline lookup yields CDR1 MNHEY and CDR2 SVGEGT. Trimming left V 8 bases short and J 6 bases short, with 14 bases between. The CDR3 is made up of 13 amino acids. TCRdb redid the calling of the 5' RACE reads with MiXCR, one entry per CDR3 protein. The sample includes around 250,000 distinct CDR3 sequences, roughly 15% of them seen just once. This sample is part of a study of T-cell memory formation after mild COVID-19. Study-wide background: TCR clustering was largely donor specific.

Overall study findings and caveats: The authors did not confirm SARS-CoV-2 specificity of second-wave clones peaking day 37.

The TCR was taken from a young man who had mild COVID-19 (a few samples of this study predate the infection). Cell type and time point are not known. Sequencing was done on a sample of PBMCs or a T cell subset sorted from them (not recorded which). The chain employs TRBV6-2 or TRBV6-3 and TRBJ2-4, with TRBD2 as a possible D gene (5 bases). In DNA form, the CDR3 reads TGTGCCAGCGATGGTGGGGAGATAAACATTCAGTACTTC. Translation gives CASDGGEINIQYF.